This TCR beta chain was captured in a study of OX40 agonist ivuxolimab in advanced cancers. Study-level information: Administration of intravenous ivuxolimab to patients occurred every 2 weeks at 0.01 to 10 mg/kg. Prior anti-PD-1, anti-PD-L1 or anti-CTLA-4 therapy was allowed; approximately 40% had some. Points from the study as a whole: CD4+ and CD8+ blood T cells expanded clonally by week 6 at 0.1 to 3.0 mg/kg.

The data were produced by immunoSEQ multiplex PCR, yet TCRdb's version contains in-frame clones alone and is incomplete. The table lists 40,000 to 45,000 clones, 80% of them singletons. As concerns this clone: Antigen specificity is unknown.

The CDR3 length is 14 residues. V dropped 7 bases and J dropped 4 bases, with 15 bases sitting between them. The germline V gene encodes CDR1 MNHNS and CDR2 SASEGT. The material sequenced was CD4+ or CD8+ T cells sorted from blood, taken in a trial of the OX40 agonist ivuxolimab. The chain uses TRBV6-1 and TRBJ2-3; the D is unclear. This receptor was taken from an adult with an advanced solid tumor such as melanoma, head and neck, liver or kidney cancer. In nucleotides, the CDR3 is TGTGCCAGCATGACCAGCGAACCGCCAGATACGCAGTATTTT. It is translated as CASMTSEPPDTQYF.